The clone carrying this T cell receptor beta chain was observed a handful of times. Before being chosen for sequencing, patients had shown CD8+CD57+ cell expansion by flow cytometry. The sample is drawn from a study of CD8+CD57+ T cells in acquired aplastic anemia. Genomic DNA provided the template from which TCR beta VDJ and CDR3 profiles were obtained. One entry per CDR3 protein, called by TCRdb with MiXCR from the reads. The top ten clones hold roughly 62% of a sample with 200,000 to 250,000 distinct CDR3 sequences, 55% to 65% of them seen once. Material: sorted CD4+, CD8+, or CD8+CD57+ T cells (not recorded which) from PBMCs. This sequence originates from a human donor with aplastic anemia.

The CDR3 spells CSVEDAEVGLEGTQYF. DNA of the CDR3: TGCAGCGTTGAAGATGCCGAGGTGGGACTTGAGGGGACCCAGTACTTC. V gene TRBV29-1 combines with J gene TRBJ2-5, with a possible D match to TRBD2 (6 bases). The V end was cut by 0 bases, the J end by 7 bases, with 21 bases between. Germline V gene sequence: CDR1 SQVTM, CDR2 ANQGSEA. The CDR3 runs 16 residues.